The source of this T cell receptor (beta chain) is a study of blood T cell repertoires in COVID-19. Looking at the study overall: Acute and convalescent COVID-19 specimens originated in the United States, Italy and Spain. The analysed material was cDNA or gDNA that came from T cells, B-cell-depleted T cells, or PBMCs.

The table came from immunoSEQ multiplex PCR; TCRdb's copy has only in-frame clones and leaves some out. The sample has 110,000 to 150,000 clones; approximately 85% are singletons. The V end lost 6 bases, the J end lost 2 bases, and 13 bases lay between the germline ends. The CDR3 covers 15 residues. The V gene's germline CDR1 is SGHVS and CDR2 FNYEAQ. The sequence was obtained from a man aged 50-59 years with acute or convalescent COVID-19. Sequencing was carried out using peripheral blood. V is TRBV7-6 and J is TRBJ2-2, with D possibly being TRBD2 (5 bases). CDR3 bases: TGTGCCAGCAGTCCCCTAGAGGGTAACACCGGGGAGCTGTTTTTT. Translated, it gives CASSPLEGNTGELFF.